This paragraph covers one TCR beta chain sequence. Measured with immunoSEQ multiplex PCR; TCRdb has only the in-frame clones, and not every one. The sample lists 250,000 or so clones; about 88% were seen once. These data originate in a study of blood T cell repertoires in COVID-19. Study information: Material from acute and convalescent COVID-19 was sourced from the United States, Italy and Spain.

This TCR came from a woman in her thirties or forties who had recovered from COVID-19. The sample consisted of peripheral blood.

CDR3 nucleotide sequence: TGTGCCAGCAGCCCATCACAGGACACTGAAGCTTTCTTT. Protein: CASSPSQDTEAFF. The gene calls are TRBV7-3 and TRBJ1-1; TRBD1 is a possible D gene (5 bases). V was trimmed by 5 bases and J by 3 bases, leaving 10 bases between them. The CDR3 totals 13 residues. CDR1 SGHTA and CDR2 FQGTGA come from the germline V gene.